A single sample is the source of the 26 T cell receptor beta chains below, sequenced in a study of memory CD4+ T cells and cytomegalovirus serostatus. Single viable CD3+CD4+CD8-CD45RO+ cells were sorted as the memory CD4+ T cells. Measured with immunoSEQ multiplex PCR; TCRdb has only the in-frame clones, and not every one. The table has 35,000 to 45,000 clones, around 79% seen once. Sequencing used memory CD4+ T cells from blood. The receptor set was obtained from an adult in good health and CMV-seronegative.

The V gene is TRBV5-4, the J gene TRBJ2-7, with 7 nucleotides matching TRBD1. The V gene's germline CDR1 is SGHNT and CDR2 YYREEE (reference sequence). CDR3 length equals 15 residues. Trimming at V came to 4 bases and at J to 4 bases, leaving 11 bases not matched to a gene. The CDR3: CASSPTSQGVYEQYF. In nucleotides, the CDR3 is TGTGCCAGCAGCCCCACTTCCCAGGGGGTTTACGAGCAGTACTTC.

The chain recombines TRBV7-2 with TRBJ2-6; D assignment may be TRBD1 or TRBD2 (5 bases each). Trimming cost V 6 bases and J 3 bases, with 12 bases left between them. Germline V gene sequence: CDR1 SGHTA, CDR2 FQGNSA. The CDR3 length is 15 residues. CDR3 coding DNA: TGTGCCAGCAGGGGGACGGGGAATGGGGCCAACGTCCTGACTTTC. It translates to CASRGTGNGANVLTF.

The chain recombines TRBV7-8 with TRBJ1-1, with 7 bases matching TRBD1. The CDR3 is made up of 14 amino acids. Germline values: CDR1 SGHVS, CDR2 FQNEAQ. The V and J ends lost 4 bases and 1 base, in that order; junction bases with no gene match: 3. CDR3 DNA sequence: TGTGCCAGCAGCTCAAACAGGGGGAACACTGAAGCTTTCTTT. Residues: CASSSNRGNTEAFF. Looking up the rest from reference TRBV7-8 and TRBJ1-1 gives the full variable domain: GAGVSQSPRYKVAKRGQDVALRCDPISGHVSLFWYQQALGQGPEFLTYFQNEAQLDKSGLPSDRFFAERPEGSVSTLKIQRTQQEDSAVYLCASSSNRGNTEAFFGQGTRLTVV.

Only a few counts were recorded for this clone. The genes are TRBV9 and TRBJ1-1, with D unclear. The V and J ends lost 3 bases and 0 bases respectively, with 6 bases between them. CDR3 length: 13 amino acids. Looked up from germline, CDR1 is SGDLS and CDR2 is YYNGEE. DNA for the CDR3: TGTGCCAGCAGCGGGATCGTGAACACTGAAGCTTTCTTT. It translates to CASSGIVNTEAFF. The variable domain in full, with the rest retrieved from reference TRBV9 and TRBJ1-1, is DSGVTQTPKHLITATGQRVTLRCSPRSGDLSVYWYQQSLDQGLQFLIQYYNGEERAKGNILERFSAQQFPDLHSELNLSSLELGDSALYFCASSGIVNTEAFFGQGTRLTVV.

V usage is TRBV5-4 and J usage is TRBJ2-7, with D perhaps matching TRBD1 (7 bases). Germline V gene data show CDR1 as SGHNT and CDR2 as YYREEE (reference sequence). There are 15 residues in the CDR3. V gave up 4 bases and J gave up 3 bases, with 17 bases separating them. For the CDR3, the DNA is TGTGCCAGCAGCCCGGGGATCCAGGGGGGCTACGAGCAGTACTTC. Translated: CASSPGIQGGYEQYF.

V usage is TRBV4-1 and J usage is TRBJ1-3; TRBD1 aligns across 7 bases. Germline CDR1 is MGHRA and CDR2 is YSYEKL. CDR3 size: 14 residues. V was pared by 7 bases and J by 0 bases, with 3 bases of the junction left unmatched. CDR3 bases: TGCGCCAGCAACGACAGGGTCTCTGGAAACACCATATATTTT. It is translated as CASNDRVSGNTIYF.

This chain connects TRBV19 to TRBJ1-5; 10 bases fit TRBD1. Germline values: CDR1 LNHDA, CDR2 SQIVND (reference sequence). Unmatched junction bases numbered 0, after V lost 5 bases and J lost 2 bases. The CDR3 loop spans 14 amino acids. CDR3 sequence (DNA): TGTGCCAGTAGTGGGACAGGGGGCAATCAGCCCCAGCATTTT. It translates to CASSGTGGNQPQHF.

This clone was observed a handful of times. The J gene is TRBJ2-3, the V gene TRBV2; D may be TRBD2 (7 bases). CDR1 and CDR2 from the germline V gene are SNHLY and FYNNEI. The CDR3 is 14 residues long. V gave up 7 bases and J gave up 6 bases, with 17 bases separating them. The CDR3, as DNA: TGTGCCAGCACCGGAGGGGGGGCTGGGGATACGCAGTATTTT. Protein: CASTGGGAGDTQYF.

The chain links TRBV14 to TRBJ1-3; TRBD1 is a possible D gene (6 bases). Per germline, CDR1 SGHDN and CDR2 FVKESK. The CDR3 runs 17 residues. V lost 0 bases, J lost 2 bases, and 14 bases lay in between. CDR3 loop: CASSQDRGAQTGNTIYF. The CDR3 coding sequence is TGTGCCAGCAGCCAAGACCGGGGGGCGCAAACTGGAAACACCATATATTTT.

This chain links TRBV2 with TRBJ2-1, with D possibly TRBD2 on 5 matching bases. V lost 7 bases to trimming and J lost 7 bases, with 20 bases between them. CDR3 length: 15 amino acids. Germline V gene lookup returns CDR1 SNHLY and CDR2 FYNNEI. The CDR3 spells CASTEDSPRWNEQFF. The DNA for the CDR3 is TGTGCCAGCACCGAGGACTCGCCTCGGTGGAATGAGCAGTTCTTC. Full variable domain (missing parts from reference TRBV2 and TRBJ2-1): EPEVTQTPSHQVTQMGQEVILRCVPISNHLYFYWYRQILGQKVEFLVSFYNNEISEKSEIFDDQFSVERPDGSNFTLKIRSTKLEDSAMYFCASTEDSPRWNEQFFGPGTRLTVL.

The chain links TRBV19 to TRBJ2-3; 7 positions agree with TRBD1. Per germline, CDR1 LNHDA and CDR2 SQIVND (reference sequence). This CDR3 comprises 12 residues. V was clipped by 7 bases and J by 9 bases; unmatched bases: 7. CDR3 DNA sequence: TGTGCCAGTACGTCTGACAGGGACACGCAGTATTTT. Translated: CASTSDRDTQYF.

The rearrangement links TRBV5-6 to TRBJ1-1, with D tentatively TRBD1 (6 bases). The CDR3 is 14 amino acids. V was pared by 0 bases and J by 3 bases, with 9 bases between. CDR1 is SGHDT, CDR2 YYEEEE, per germline. The CDR3 nucleotides read TGTGCCAGCAGCTTGGCGGGGGGCGACACTGAAGCTTTCTTT. Translating it yields CASSLAGGDTEAFF.

This sequence joins TRBV19 and TRBJ1-1, with D perhaps matching TRBD1 (5 bases). Trimming removed 10 bases at V and 5 bases at J, with 17 bases between. The CDR3 is 13 amino acids. Germline lookup yields CDR1 LNHDA and CDR2 SQIVND (reference sequence). The CDR3 region has the DNA TGTGCCACCGACCGGGGGTCGTGGACTGAAGCTTTCTTT. It translates to CATDRGSWTEAFF.

The chain couples TRBV7-3 to TRBJ2-7; tentatively, D is TRBD2 (5 bases). With 5 bases removed from V and 0 bases from J, the gap between germline ends came to 8 bases. This CDR3 has 13 amino acids. The germline V gene has CDR1 SGHTA and CDR2 FQGTGA. This CDR3 is CASSTGNSYEQYF. DNA for the CDR3: TGTGCCAGCAGCACGGGAAACTCCTACGAGCAGTACTTC.

The chain uses TRBV6-5 and TRBJ1-2; the D gene is possibly TRBD1 (5 bases). Per the germline V gene, CDR1 is MNHEY and CDR2 is SVGAGI. The CDR3 covers 12 residues. Trimming left V 10 bases short and J 5 bases short, with 14 bases between. The CDR3 DNA reads TGTGCCACGCAGGGTAGCGCGTATGGCTACACCTTC. Encoded protein: CATQGSAYGYTF.

The chain carries TRBV30 and TRBJ2-2; the match to TRBD1 covers 7 bases. CDR1 is GTSNPN and CDR2 is SVGIG in the germline V gene (reference sequence). There are 13 residues in the CDR3. The J segment lost 1 base and the V segment lost 7 bases, leaving 3 bases of the junction unmatched. CDR3 amino acids: CAFDRVNTGELFF. In DNA, the CDR3 is TGTGCCTTCGACAGGGTGAACACCGGGGAGCTGTTTTTT. Variable domain in full (rest from reference TRBV30 and TRBJ2-2): SQTIHQWPATLVQPVGSPLSLECTVEGTSNPNLYWYRQAAGRGLQLLFYSVGIGQISSEVPQNLSASRPQDRQFILSSKKLLLSDSGFYLCAFDRVNTGELFFGEGSRLTVL.

This chain uses TRBV7-3 with TRBJ2-3, with TRBD2 matching over 12 bases. With 5 bases clipped from V and 6 bases from J, the junction kept 9 bases outside the gene matches. The CDR3 is made up of 16 amino acids. Germline CDR1 SGHTA, CDR2 FQGTGA. This CDR3 is CASSPRTSGGRDTQYF. CDR3 nucleotide sequence: TGTGCCAGCAGCCCTCGCACTAGCGGGGGGCGGGATACGCAGTATTTT.

The chain recombines TRBV4-1 with TRBJ2-2; TRBD2 matches 11 bases. V lost 0 bases and J lost 3; bases outside the gene matches: 9. Germline CDR1 is MGHRA and CDR2 is YSYEKL. The CDR3 is made up of 19 amino acids. The CDR3 sequence is CASSQDPSGGRVYTGELFF. The CDR3 DNA is TGCGCCAGCAGCCAAGACCCTAGCGGGGGGCGAGTGTACACCGGGGAGCTGTTTTTT.

The V and J genes are TRBV5-4 and TRBJ1-1; maybe TRBD1 (5 bases). The CDR3 has 14 residues. Germline CDR1 and CDR2: SGHNT and YYREEE (reference sequence). Trimming removed 0 bases at V and 4 bases at J, with 10 bases between. The CDR3 DNA sequence: TGTGCCAGCAGCTTGGTAGCCGGGGGCACTGAAGCTTTCTTT. This gives the protein CASSLVAGGTEAFF.

This clone is categorized as medium-sized. This chain uses TRBV6-5 with TRBJ1-2, with D possibly being TRBD1 (6 bases). Trimming took 8 bases from V and 1 from J, leaving 14 bases between them. This CDR3 comprises 14 residues. Germline CDR1 is MNHEY and CDR2 is SVGAGI. The CDR3 nucleotides are TGTGCCAGCCAACCTTCCAGGGGTAACTATGGCTACACCTTC. Residues: CASQPSRGNYGYTF.

CDR3: CASSLIVNGKETQYF. CDR3 sequence (DNA): TGTGCCAGCAGCTTAATCGTTAATGGGAAAGAGACCCAGTACTTC. V gene TRBV11-2 combines with J gene TRBJ2-5; D call uncertain. CDR3 size: 15 residues. CDR1 and CDR2 (germline): SGHAT, FQNNGV. V lost 2 bases to trimming and J lost 3 bases, with 13 bases between them.

This clone was found a few times. CDR3 loop: CASSEVYSAGEAFF. As DNA, the CDR3 is TGTGCCAGCAGTGAAGTCTACTCCGCTGGGGAAGCTTTCTTT. The chain joins TRBV6-1 to TRBJ1-1, with D unresolved. Trimming took 1 base from V and 8 from J, leaving 14 bases between them. The germline gives CDR1 MNHNS, CDR2 SASEGT. The CDR3 is made up of 14 amino acids.

The gene calls are TRBV6-6 and TRBJ2-7; 8 positions match TRBD1. Germline-derived CDR1 and CDR2 are MNHNY and SVGAGI (reference sequence). V was pared by 4 bases and J by 7 bases, with 12 bases of the junction left unmatched. The CDR3 length is 15 residues. The CDR3 region has the DNA TGTGCCAGCAGTTTTTTCCGCCGACAGGGGAAAGAGCAGTACTTC. It is translated as CASSFFRRQGKEQYF.

The rearrangement links TRBV27 to TRBJ1-1; maybe TRBD1 (5 bases). The V gene's germline CDR1 is MNHEY and CDR2 SMNVEV (reference sequence). This CDR3 is 16 amino acids long. V lost 2 bases and J 6 bases, leaving 19 bases between the germline ends. The CDR3 sequence: CASSLRQGVGAAEAFF. CDR3 nucleotide sequence: TGTGCCAGCAGTTTACGCCAAGGGGTCGGGGCCGCTGAAGCTTTCTTT.

The V gene is TRBV9, the J gene TRBJ1-2, with 10 bases that match TRBD1. J lost 7 bases, V lost 3 bases, and 6 bases had no gene match. The V gene's germline CDR1 is SGDLS and CDR2 YYNGEE. This CDR3 spans 14 amino acids. The CDR3: CASSADRGRIGYTF. CDR3 bases: TGTGCCAGCAGCGCCGACAGGGGGCGCATTGGCTACACCTTC.

This clone appeared a few times. The chain has TRBV27 and TRBJ1-2, with TRBD1 as a possible D gene (5 bases). The CDR3 spans 15 residues. The V end was cut by 3 bases, the J end by 4 bases, with 15 bases between. Germline V gene lookup returns CDR1 MNHEY and CDR2 SMNVEV (reference sequence). The CDR3 DNA is TGTGCCAGCAGTTTTGCCGGGACGTCTAGCTATGGCTACACCTTC. Translating it yields CASSFAGTSSYGYTF.